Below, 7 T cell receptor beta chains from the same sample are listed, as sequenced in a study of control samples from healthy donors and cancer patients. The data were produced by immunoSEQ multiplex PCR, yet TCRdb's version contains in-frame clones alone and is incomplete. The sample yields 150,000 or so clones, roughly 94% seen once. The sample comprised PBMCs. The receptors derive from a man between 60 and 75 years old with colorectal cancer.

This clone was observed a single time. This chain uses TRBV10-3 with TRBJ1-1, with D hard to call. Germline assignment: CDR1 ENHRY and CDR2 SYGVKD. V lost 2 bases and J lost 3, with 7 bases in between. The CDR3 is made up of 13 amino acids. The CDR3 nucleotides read TGTGCCATCAGTGAGGAAAGGGACACTGAAGCTTTCTTT. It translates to CAISEERDTEAFF.

The CDR3 nucleotides are TGTGCCAGCAGGGCCGATTTCACTGGCGGTGGCTACACCTTC. This translates into CASRADFTGGGYTF. The chain is built from TRBV2 and TRBJ1-2; D uncertain. Germline V gene lookup returns CDR1 SNHLY and CDR2 FYNNEI. CDR3 length equals 14 residues. V dropped 6 bases and J dropped 7 bases, with 18 bases sitting between them. Complete variable domain (other parts from reference TRBV2 and TRBJ1-2): EPEVTQTPSHQVTQMGQEVILRCVPISNHLYFYWYRQILGQKVEFLVSFYNNEISEKSEIFDDQFSVERPDGSNFTLKIRSTKLEDSAMYFCASRADFTGGGYTFGSGTRLTVV.

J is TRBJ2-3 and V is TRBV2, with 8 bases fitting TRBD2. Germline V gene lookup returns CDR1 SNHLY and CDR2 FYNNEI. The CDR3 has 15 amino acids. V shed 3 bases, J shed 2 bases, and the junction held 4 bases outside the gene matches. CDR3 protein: CASSERGVDTDTQYF. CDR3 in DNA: TGTGCCAGCAGTGAGCGGGGGGTGGACACAGATACGCAGTATTTT.

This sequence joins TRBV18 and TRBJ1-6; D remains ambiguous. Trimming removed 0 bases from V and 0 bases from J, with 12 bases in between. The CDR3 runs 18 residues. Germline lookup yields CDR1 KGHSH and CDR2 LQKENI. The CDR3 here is CASSPPSRTDSYNSPLHF. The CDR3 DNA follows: TGTGCCAGCTCACCACCGAGTCGGACCGACTCCTATAATTCACCCCTCCACTTT.

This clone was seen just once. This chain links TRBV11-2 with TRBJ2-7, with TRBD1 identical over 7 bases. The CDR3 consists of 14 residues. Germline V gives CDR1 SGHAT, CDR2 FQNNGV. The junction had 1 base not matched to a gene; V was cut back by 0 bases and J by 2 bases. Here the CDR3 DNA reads TGTGCCAGCAGCTTAGAGACAGGGCCCTACGAGCAGTACTTC. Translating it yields CASSLETGPYEQYF.

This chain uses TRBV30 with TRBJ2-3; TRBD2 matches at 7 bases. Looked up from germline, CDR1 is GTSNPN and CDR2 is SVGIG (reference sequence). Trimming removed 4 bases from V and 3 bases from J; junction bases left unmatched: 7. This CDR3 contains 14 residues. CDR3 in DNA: TGTGCCTGGACGAGCGGGGTGCGTACAGATACGCAGTATTTT. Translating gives CAWTSGVRTDTQYF.

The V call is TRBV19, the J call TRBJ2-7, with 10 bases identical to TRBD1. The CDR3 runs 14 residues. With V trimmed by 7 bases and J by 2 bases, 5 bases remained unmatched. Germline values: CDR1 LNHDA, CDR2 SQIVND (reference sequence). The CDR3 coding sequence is TGTGCCAGTACCCCGGGACAGGGGACCTACGAGCAGTACTTC. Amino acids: CASTPGQGTYEQYF.